This T cell receptor (beta chain) came from a study of beta chain features in type 1 diabetes. Study findings and constraints: TCRB CDR3 length was moderately but significantly reduced in all four CD4+ subsets of Type 1 diabetes patients.

CDR1 is LGHNA, CDR2 YNFKEQ, per germline. Trimming took 7 bases from V and 5 from J, leaving 17 bases between them. The CDR3 consists of 14 residues. This clone was picked up a small number of times. What it binds is unknown. The single heparinised draw taken from each donor contained around 120 mL of blood on average. cDNA synthesis used the whole RNA isolate, giving expressed TCRB sequences. Profiling relied on immunoSEQ multiplex PCR, and the TCRdb table lists in-frame clones only, not all of them. The table lists 240,000 or so clones, about a fifth of them singletons. The chain is built from TRBV4-2 and TRBJ1-1; D not certain. The TCR was taken from a middle-aged woman with type 1 diabetes. Input material: naive CD4+ T cells from blood. The CDR3 DNA sequence: TGTGCCAGCACGCGGGGTCCCGATGGGACTGAAGCTTTCTTT. Its protein product is CASTRGPDGTEAFF.